This TCR beta chain was sequenced in a study of blood T cells in healthy people across ages. Study background: About one barcoded beta molecule per two T cells was captured by template switching. Study outcomes and limitations: Naive and antigen-experienced cells could not be conclusively compared, given unsorted PBMCs. Naive T cell percentage and TCR beta diversity correlated strongly. In long-lived donors, naive CD4+ cell counts and diversity exceeded those of aged donors.

Points on this clonotype: The antigen is unknown.

For the second PCR, which ran for about 6 to 11 cycles, a sample-barcoded 5' primer and a J-beta primer mix were used. TCRdb itself ran the 5' RACE reads through MiXCR, one entry per CDR3 protein. Of roughly 500,000 distinct CDR3 sequences listed, 27% were seen once; the top ten hold around 18%. The germline V gene has CDR1 LGHNA and CDR2 YSLEER. Trimming took 4 bases from V and 0 from J; bases not matched to a gene: 10. The length of the CDR3 is 17 residues. The rearrangement joins TRBV4-3 to TRBJ2-3, with TRBD2 matching over 7 bases. The source material was blood. The receptor comes from a woman in her 70s in good health. CDR3: CASSLGSSGTSTDTQYF. The CDR3 region has the DNA TGCGCCAGCAGCCTTGGGTCTAGCGGCACTAGCACAGATACGCAGTATTTT.